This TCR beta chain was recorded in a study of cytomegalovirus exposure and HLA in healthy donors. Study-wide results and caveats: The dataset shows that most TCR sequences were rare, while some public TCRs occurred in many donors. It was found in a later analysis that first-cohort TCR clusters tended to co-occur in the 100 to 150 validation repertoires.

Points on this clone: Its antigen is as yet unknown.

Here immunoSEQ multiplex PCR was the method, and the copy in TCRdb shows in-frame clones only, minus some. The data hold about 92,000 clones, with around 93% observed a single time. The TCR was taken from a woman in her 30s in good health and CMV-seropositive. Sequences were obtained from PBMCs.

The CDR3: CASSQETGTSVPYEQYF. The CDR3 bases are TGCGCCAGCAGCCAAGAGACCGGGACTAGCGTACCCTACGAGCAGTACTTC. The V and J genes are TRBV4-3 and TRBJ2-7; 10 bases agree with TRBD2. This CDR3 contains 17 residues. The V gene's germline CDR1 is LGHNA and CDR2 YSLEER. The V gene end was trimmed by 0 bases and the J gene end by 2 bases; junction bases not matched to a gene: 7.